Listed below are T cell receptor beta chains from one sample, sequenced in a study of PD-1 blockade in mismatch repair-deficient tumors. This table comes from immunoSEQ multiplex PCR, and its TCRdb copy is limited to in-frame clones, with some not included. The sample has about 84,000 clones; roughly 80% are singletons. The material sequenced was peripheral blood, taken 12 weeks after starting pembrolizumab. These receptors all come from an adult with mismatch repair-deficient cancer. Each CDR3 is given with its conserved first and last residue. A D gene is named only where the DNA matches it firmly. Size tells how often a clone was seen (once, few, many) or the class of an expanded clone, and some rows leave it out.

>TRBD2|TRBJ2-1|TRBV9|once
CASSGPLAGGPREQFF
TGTGCCAGCAGCGGCCCCCTAGCGGGAGGGCCCAGGGAGCAGTTCTTC
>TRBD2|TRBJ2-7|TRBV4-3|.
CASSQASGRGEQYF
TGCGCCAGCAGCCAGGCGAGCGGGAGGGGAGAGCAGTACTTC
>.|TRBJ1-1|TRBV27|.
CASSLGGVSNTEAFF
TGTGCCAGCAGTTTGGGGGGGGTGTCGAACACTGAAGCTTTCTTT
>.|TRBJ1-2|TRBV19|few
CASSIGQYYNYGYTF
TGTGCCAGTAGTATCGGACAGTACTATAACTATGGCTACACCTTC
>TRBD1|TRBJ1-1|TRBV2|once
CASSGTVEAFF
TGTGCCAGCAGCGGGACAGTCGAAGCTTTCTTT
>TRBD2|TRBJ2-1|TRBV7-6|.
CASSPAGGLAGGREQFF
TGTGCCAGCAGCCCCGCGGGAGGACTAGCGGGAGGACGCGAGCAGTTCTTC
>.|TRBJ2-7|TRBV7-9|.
CASSLKGGEQYF
TGTGCCAGCAGCTTAAAGGGAGGCGAGCAGTACTTC
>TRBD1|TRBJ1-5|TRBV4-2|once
CASSPETGAWNQPQHF
TGTGCCAGCAGCCCCGAGACAGGGGCTTGGAATCAGCCCCAGCATTTT
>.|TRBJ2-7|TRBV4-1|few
CASSQDLTLQILYF
TGCGCCAGCAGCCAAGATCTTACACTCCAAATCCTGTACTTC
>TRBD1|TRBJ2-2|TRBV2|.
CASSDPNKSLRDRDTGELFF
TGTGCCAGCAGTGACCCAAATAAATCCCTAAGAGACAGGGACACCGGGGAGCTGTTTTTT
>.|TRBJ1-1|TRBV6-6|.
CATPPERDTEAFF
TGTGCCACCCCCCCGGAGAGGGACACTGAAGCTTTCTTT
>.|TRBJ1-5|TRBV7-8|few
CASSLAVGWGQPQHF
TGTGCCAGCAGCTTAGCGGTGGGTTGGGGTCAGCCCCAGCATTTT
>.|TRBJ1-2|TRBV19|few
CASSTGGGGYTF
TGTGCCAGTAGTACCGGAGGAGGGGGGTACACCTTC
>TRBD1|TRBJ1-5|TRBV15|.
CATSRDRQGGGQPQHF
TGTGCCACCAGCAGAGATAGACAGGGCGGAGGTCAGCCCCAGCATTTT
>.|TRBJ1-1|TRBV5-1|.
CASSSAGNTEAFF
TGCGCCAGCAGCTCCGCGGGGAACACTGAAGCTTTCTTT
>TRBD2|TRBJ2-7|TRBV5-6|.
CASSLGLAGEHEQYF
TGTGCCAGCAGCTTGGGACTAGCGGGAGAACACGAGCAGTACTTC
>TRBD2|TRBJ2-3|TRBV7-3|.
CASSLVREDTDTQYF
TGTGCCAGCAGCTTAGTGCGGGAGGATACAGATACGCAGTATTTT
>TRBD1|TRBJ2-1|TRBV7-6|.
CASSSTRGQRDEQFF
TGTGCCAGCAGCTCTACCAGGGGGCAAAGGGATGAGCAGTTCTTC
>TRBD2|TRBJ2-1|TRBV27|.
CASRISGNPYNEQFF
TGTGCCAGCAGGATTAGCGGGAACCCCTACAATGAGCAGTTCTTC
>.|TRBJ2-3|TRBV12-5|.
CASGKTTQGSDTQYF
TGTGCTAGTGGTAAGACTACCCAGGGATCAGATACGCAGTATTTT
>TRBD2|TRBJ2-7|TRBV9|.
CASSSGLAGYEQYF
TGTGCCAGCAGCTCGGGACTAGCGGGCTACGAGCAGTACTTC
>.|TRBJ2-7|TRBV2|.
CARSGDGSSYEQYF
TGTGCCAGGAGCGGAGACGGAAGCTCCTACGAGCAGTACTTC
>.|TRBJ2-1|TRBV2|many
CASTLLGDYNEQFF
TGTGCCAGCACATTGCTGGGTGACTACAATGAGCAGTTCTTC
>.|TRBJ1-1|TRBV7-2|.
CASSLLGRTLNTEAFF
TGTGCCAGCAGCTTATTAGGCAGGACCCTGAACACTGAAGCTTTCTTT
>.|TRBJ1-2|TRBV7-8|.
CASSLGGGPTERYGYTF
TGTGCCAGCAGCTTAGGGGGAGGCCCGACCGAGAGATATGGCTACACCTTC
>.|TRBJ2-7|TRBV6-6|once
CASSSLYRGYEQYF
TGTGCCAGCAGTTCTCTTTATAGGGGCTACGAGCAGTACTTC
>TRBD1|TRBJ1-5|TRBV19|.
CASSIGTGGQPQHF
TGTGCCAGTAGTATAGGGACAGGGGGACAGCCCCAGCATTTT
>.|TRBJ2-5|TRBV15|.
CATSRDKGSQETQYF
TGTGCCACCAGCAGAGATAAAGGCAGCCAAGAGACCCAGTACTTC
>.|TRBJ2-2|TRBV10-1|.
CASSEGGRTTGELFF
TGCGCCAGCAGTGAGGGTGGACGGACCACCGGGGAGCTGTTTTTT
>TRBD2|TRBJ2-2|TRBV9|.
CASSVVGGFAGELFF
TGTGCCAGCAGCGTAGTCGGGGGGTTCGCCGGGGAGCTGTTTTTT
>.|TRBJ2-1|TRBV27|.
CASSLFDSNEQFF
TGTGCCAGCAGTTTATTTGATAGCAATGAGCAGTTCTTC
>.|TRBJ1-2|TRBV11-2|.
CASSPREGLIYGYTF
TGTGCCAGCAGCCCCCGGGAGGGGCTAATCTATGGCTACACCTTC
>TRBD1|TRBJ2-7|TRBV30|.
CAWRIRDRGFYEQYF
TGTGCCTGGAGAATCCGGGACAGGGGGTTCTACGAGCAGTACTTC
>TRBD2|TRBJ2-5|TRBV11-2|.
CASSPRGAETQYF
TGTGCCAGCAGCCCGCGGGGGGCGGAGACCCAGTACTTC
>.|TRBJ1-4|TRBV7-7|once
CASSRATNEKLFF
TGTGCTAGCAGCCGAGCAACTAATGAAAAACTGTTTTTT
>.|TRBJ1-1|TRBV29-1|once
CSVAPRRVSNTEAFF
TGCAGCGTTGCTCCCCGACGGGTATCGAACACTGAAGCTTTCTTT
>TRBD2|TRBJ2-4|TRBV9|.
CASSVDPSGGGLAKNIQYF
TGTGCCAGCAGCGTAGACCCTAGCGGGGGAGGCCTAGCCAAAAACATTCAGTACTTC
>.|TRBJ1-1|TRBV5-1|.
CASGWDKRSEAFF
TGCGCCAGCGGATGGGACAAGAGGTCTGAAGCTTTCTTT
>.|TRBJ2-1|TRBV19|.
CATLGGPGGNEQFF
TGTGCCACCCTCGGTGGACCCGGCGGGAATGAGCAGTTCTTC
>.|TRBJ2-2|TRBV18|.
CASSPGPGTGELFF
TGTGCCAGCTCACCCGGGCCGGGCACCGGGGAGCTGTTTTTT
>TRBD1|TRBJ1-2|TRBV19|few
CASMDKTGSSANYGYTF
TGTGCCAGTATGGATAAGACAGGGAGTTCGGCTAACTATGGCTACACCTTC
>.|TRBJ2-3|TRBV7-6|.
CASNAWSGDTDTQYF
TGTGCCAGCAACGCCTGGTCGGGGGACACAGATACGCAGTATTTT
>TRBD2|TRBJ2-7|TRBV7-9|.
CASSPRLAGIMEEQYF
TGTGCCAGCAGCCCGCGACTAGCGGGAATAATGGAGGAGCAGTACTTC
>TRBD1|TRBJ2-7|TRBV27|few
CASSSPGQGYEQYF
TGTGCCAGCAGTTCCCCCGGACAGGGTTACGAGCAGTACTTC
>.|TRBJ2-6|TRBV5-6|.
CASSDLRGSGANVLTF
TGTGCCAGCAGCGACCTAAGGGGCTCTGGGGCCAACGTCCTGACTTTC
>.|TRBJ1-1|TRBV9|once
CASSVALNTEAFF
TGTGCCAGCAGCGTAGCGTTGAACACTGAAGCTTTCTTT
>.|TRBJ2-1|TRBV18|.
CASLTSRGTRGDEQFF
TGTGCCAGCCTCACGTCCAGGGGGACTAGGGGTGATGAGCAGTTCTTC
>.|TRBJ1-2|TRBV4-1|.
CASSQVPPAGKHGYTF
TGCGCCAGCAGCCAAGTCCCTCCAGCAGGGAAGCATGGCTACACCTTC
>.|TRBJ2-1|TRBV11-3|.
CASSLDYDLDEQFF
TGTGCCAGCAGCTTAGATTATGATCTCGATGAGCAGTTCTTC
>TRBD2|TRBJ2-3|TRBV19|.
CASSSQLAESTDTQYF
TGTGCCAGTAGTTCGCAACTAGCGGAGAGCACAGATACGCAGTATTTT
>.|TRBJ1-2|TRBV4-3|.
CASSQVGQGGYTF
TGCGCCAGCAGCCAAGTGGGGCAGGGTGGCTACACCTTC
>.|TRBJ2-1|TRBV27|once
CASSSPAGETGNEQFF
TGTGCCAGCAGTTCCCCCGCGGGGGAGACAGGAAATGAGCAGTTCTTC
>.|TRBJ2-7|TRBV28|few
CASSLNYEQYF
TGTGCCAGCAGTTTAAACTACGAGCAGTACTTC
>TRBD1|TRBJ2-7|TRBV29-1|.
CSVERDRTRGEQYF
TGCAGCGTTGAAAGGGACAGGACCCGGGGCGAGCAGTACTTC
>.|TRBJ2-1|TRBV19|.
CASSIAGYEQFF
TGTGCCAGTAGTATAGCGGGATACGAGCAGTTCTTC
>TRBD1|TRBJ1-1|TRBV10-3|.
CAISPGGWGNTEAFF
TGTGCCATCAGCCCAGGGGGCTGGGGGAACACTGAAGCTTTCTTT
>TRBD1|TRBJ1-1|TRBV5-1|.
CASSSTGTGPPEAFF
TGCGCCAGCAGTTCAACCGGGACAGGGCCCCCTGAAGCTTTCTTT